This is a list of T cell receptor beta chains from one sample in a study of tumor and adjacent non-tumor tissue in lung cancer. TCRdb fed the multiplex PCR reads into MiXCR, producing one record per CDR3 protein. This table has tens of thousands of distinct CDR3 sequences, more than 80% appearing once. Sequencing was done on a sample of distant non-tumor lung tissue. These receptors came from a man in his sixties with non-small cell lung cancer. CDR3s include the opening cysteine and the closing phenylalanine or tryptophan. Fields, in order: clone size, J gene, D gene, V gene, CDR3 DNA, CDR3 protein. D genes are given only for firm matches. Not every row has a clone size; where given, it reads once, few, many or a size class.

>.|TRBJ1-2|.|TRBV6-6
TGTGCCAGCAGTTTTGACACAGGGATCTATGGCTACACCTTC
CASSFDTGIYGYTF
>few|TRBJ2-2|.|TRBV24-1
TGTGCCACCAGTGATTCAAGGGGGGAGGTAACCGGGGAGCTGTTTTTT
CATSDSRGEVTGELFF
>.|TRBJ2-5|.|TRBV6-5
TGTGCCAGCAGGATTAGCGATAAAGAGACCCAGTACTTC
CASRISDKETQYF
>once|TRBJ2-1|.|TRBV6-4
TGTGCTAGCAGTGAAGGGGGACATGGGCACAATGAGCAGTTCTTC
CASSEGGHGHNEQFF
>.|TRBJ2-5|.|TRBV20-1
TGCAGTGCTACAACCGTACAGGGAGAGACCCAGTACTTC
CSATTVQGETQYF
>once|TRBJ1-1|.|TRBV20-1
TGCAGTGCTATAGGGAGGAACACTGAAGCTTTCTTT
CSAIGRNTEAFF
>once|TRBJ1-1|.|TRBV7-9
TGTGCCACCAGCCGTGAGGGCACTGAAGCTTTCTTT
CATSREGTEAFF
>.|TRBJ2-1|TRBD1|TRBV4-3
TGCGCCAGCAGTCTTAACGACAGGGCTTACAATGATCAGTTCTTC
CASSLNDRAYNDQFF
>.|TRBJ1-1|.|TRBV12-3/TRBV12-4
TGTGCCAGCAGTCCCACCCCCCGGGGCACTGAAGCTCTCTTT
CASSPTPRGTEALF
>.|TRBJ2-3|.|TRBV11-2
TGTACCAGCAGCTTCGGGCTAAAGGACACAGATACGCAGTATTTT
CTSSFGLKDTDTQYF
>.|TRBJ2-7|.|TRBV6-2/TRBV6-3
TGTGCCAGCGAGATAGTGGGAGCCCCTATGGAGCAGTACTTC
CASEIVGAPMEQYF
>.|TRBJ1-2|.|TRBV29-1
TGCAGCGTCCTCCCCACAGGTCTTAACTATGAGTACACCTTC
CSVLPTGLNYEYTF
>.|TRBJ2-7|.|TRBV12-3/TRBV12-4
TGTGTCAGCAATTCAGACACCACTTTTAAGCAGTACTTC
CVSNSDTTFKQYF
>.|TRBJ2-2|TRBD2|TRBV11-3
TGTGCCAGCAGCTCCCGGGGAGCGGGAGGATATAGAGCCAGGGTGCTGTTTTTT
CASSSRGAGGYRARVLFF
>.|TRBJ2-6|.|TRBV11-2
TGTGTCAGCAGTCCTATCTCTGCGGTCAACGTCCAGACTTTC
CVSSPISAVNVQTF
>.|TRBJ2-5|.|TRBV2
TGTGCCAGCACGGCCTATCAGGGGACCCAGTATTTC
CASTAYQGTQYF
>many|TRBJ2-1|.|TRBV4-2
TGTGCCAGCAGCCAATTCCGACTAGGGGGACTCAATGAGCAGTTCTTC
CASSQFRLGGLNEQFF
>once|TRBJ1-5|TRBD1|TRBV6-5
TGTGCCAGCGGTTACAGTGGACAGGGTAATCAGCCCCAGCATTTC
CASGYSGQGNQPQHF
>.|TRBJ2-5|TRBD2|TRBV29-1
TGCAGCGTTGATGCAGTAGCGGGGGGCGAGACCCAGTACTTC
CSVDAVAGGETQYF
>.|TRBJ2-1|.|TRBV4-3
TGCTCAAGCAGCCTTAACGACAGGACTCACAATGAGCAGTTCTTC
CSSSLNDRTHNEQFF
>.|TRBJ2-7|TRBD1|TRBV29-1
TGTAGTGTTCAAACCCGGGCAGGGGGTGAAGAAGACGAGCAGTACTTC
CSVQTRAGGEEDEQYF
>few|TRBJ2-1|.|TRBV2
TGTGCCAGCAGTGAGAACCCGGGAGTCTACAATGAGCAGTTCTTC
CASSENPGVYNEQFF
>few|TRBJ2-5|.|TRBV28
TGTGCCAGCAGTTTATACTCGGGCCTCAGGGAGACCCAGTACTTC
CASSLYSGLRETQYF
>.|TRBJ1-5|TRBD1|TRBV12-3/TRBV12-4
TGCGCCAGCGGTCCCCTCGGGACAGGGAGCAATCAGCCCCAGCATTTT
CASGPLGTGSNQPQHF
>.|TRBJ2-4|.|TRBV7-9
TGTGCCAGCAGCTTTTGGGCTGGCGGTGACCGGAAAAACATTCAGTACTTC
CASSFWAGGDRKNIQYF
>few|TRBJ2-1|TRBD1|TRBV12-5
TGTGCTAGTGGTGGTGTTGGACAGGATTTTTACAATGAGCAGTTCTTC
CASGGVGQDFYNEQFF
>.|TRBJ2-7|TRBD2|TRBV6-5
TGTGCCAGTAGTTACTCGTCTAGCGGGGTCACCTACGAGGAGTACTTC
CASSYSSSGVTYEEYF
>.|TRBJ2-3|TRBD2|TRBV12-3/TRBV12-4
TGTGCCAGCACCAGCGGAGGGACTACTTCCGTAGATAGGCAGTATTTT
CASTSGGTTSVDRQYF
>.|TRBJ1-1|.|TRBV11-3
TGTCCCAACAGCTCTCACGGACGGCAGACTGAAGCTTTCTTT
CPNSSHGRQTEAFF
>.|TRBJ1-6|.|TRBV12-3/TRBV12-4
TGTGCCAGCGCTCCTCGGGCGTATAATCCACCCCTCCACTTT
CASAPRAYNPPLHF
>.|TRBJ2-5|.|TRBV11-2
TGTGTCAGCAGCTCCACAATGGGGGGGCCAAAGGAGACTCTTTACTTC
CVSSSTMGGPKETLYF
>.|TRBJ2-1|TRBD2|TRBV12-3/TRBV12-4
TGTGCCAGCAGCTCCGGGACTAGCGGTTACAATGGGGAGTTCTTC
CASSSGTSGYNGEFF
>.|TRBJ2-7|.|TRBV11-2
TGTGCCAGCAGCTTCGAGACAAACTACGAGCAATACTTC
CASSFETNYEQYF
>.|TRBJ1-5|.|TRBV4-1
TGCGCCGGCAGCCAAGTAGTGGGGTCGGACACAGATACGCAGCATTTT
CAGSQVVGSDTDTQHF
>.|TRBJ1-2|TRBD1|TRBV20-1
TGCAGTGCTAGGGATCAGGGGGGATATGACTACACCTTC
CSARDQGGYDYTF
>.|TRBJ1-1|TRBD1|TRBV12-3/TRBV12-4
TGTACCAGCATTATAACTACGACAGGGGGCATGGACACTGAAGCTTTCTTT
CTSIITTTGGMDTEAFF
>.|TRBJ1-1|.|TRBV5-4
TGTGCCAACAGCCCCGGTGTGGGGGCGTTGCGCACTGAAGCTTTCTTT
CANSPGVGALRTEAFF
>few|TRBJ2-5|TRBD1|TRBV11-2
TGTGCCAGCAGCTCGTCCGGGACAGGGGGCGAGACCCAATACTTC
CASSSSGTGGETQYF
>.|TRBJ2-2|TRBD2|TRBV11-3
TGTGCCAGCAGTACCCGGGGAGCGGGAGGATACATAGCCGGGGAGCTGTTTTTT
CASSTRGAGGYIAGELFF
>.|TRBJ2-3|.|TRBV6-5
TGTGCTAGCAGTTACTACCCCGGGGGGCAGGACACCCAGTATTTT
CASSYYPGGQDTQYF
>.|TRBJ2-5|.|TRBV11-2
TGTGCCAGCAGCTCCACAATGGAGGGGCCAATGGAGATCCAGTACTTC
CASSSTMEGPMEIQYF
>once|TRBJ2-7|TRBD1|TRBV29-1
TGCAGCGTTGACCGGGACAGAGTTTTTGTCTACGAGCAGTACTTC
CSVDRDRVFVYEQYF
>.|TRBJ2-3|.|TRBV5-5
TGTGCCAGCGGTCGGTCCAGGGGTAGCACAGATACGCTGTATTTT
CASGRSRGSTDTLYF
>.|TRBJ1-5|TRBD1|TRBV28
TGTGCGAGCAGTTCGTGGACAGGGGGCTACAATCAGCCCCACCATTTT
CASSSWTGGYNQPHHF
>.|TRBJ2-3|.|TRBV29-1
TGTAACATAAGGGTTTTCACAGATACGCAGTATTTT
CNIRVFTDTQYF
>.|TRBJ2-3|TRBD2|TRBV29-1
TGCAACGTCCCTAACGGGGGGGCCTGGACAGATACGCAGTATTTT
CNVPNGGAWTDTQYF
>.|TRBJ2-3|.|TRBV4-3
TGCGCCAGCAGCCATGTTAGAGTGGGCACCACAGATACGCAGTATTTT
CASSHVRVGTTDTQYF
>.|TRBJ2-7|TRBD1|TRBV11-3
TGTGCCAACAGCTCCCGACAGGGGGCTGGCTACGAGCAGTACTTC
CANSSRQGAGYEQYF
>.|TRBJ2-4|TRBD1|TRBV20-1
TGCAGTGCTAGAGCCGTCGACAGGGCCCTACAGGTGGCCGAAAACATTCAATACTTC
CSARAVDRALQVAENIQYF
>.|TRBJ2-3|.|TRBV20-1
TGCAGTGCTTCCGGCTGGAATCAGCCCCAGTATTTT
CSASGWNQPQYF
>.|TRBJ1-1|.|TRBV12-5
TGTGCTAGTGGCGACAGCGTTGTCACTGAAGCTCTCTTT
CASGDSVVTEALF
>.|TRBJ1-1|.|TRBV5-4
TGTGTCAGCAGATCACCGGGGGCGGCAGGGACTGAAGCTTTCTTT
CVSRSPGAAGTEAFF
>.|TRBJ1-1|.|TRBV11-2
TGTGCCAGTAGCTCAGTCGGGAGGGGCTCTGATGCTTTCTTT
CASSSVGRGSDAFF